Presented here are 8 T cell receptor beta chains from one specimen sequenced in a study of cytomegalovirus exposure and HLA in healthy donors. Vbeta (60) and Jbeta (13) primers were used in the PCR. Sequencing used immunoSEQ multiplex PCR; TCRdb keeps in-frame clones, though not all of them. The repertoire holds approximately 140,000 clones, with 75% to 85% as singletons. Sequences were obtained from PBMCs. The receptors were sampled from a human donor in good health.

This sequence joins TRBV15 and TRBJ2-7, with TRBD1 identical over 8 bases. The CDR3 has 16 residues. Looked up from germline, CDR1 is LNHNV and CDR2 is YYDKDF (reference sequence). The V gene end was trimmed by 5 bases and the J gene end by 5 bases; junction bases not matched to a gene: 14. The CDR3, as DNA: TGTGCCACCAGCCGGAGACTTGGACAGGGCATGGACGAGCAGTACTTC. It yields the protein CATSRRLGQGMDEQYF.

The rearrangement joins TRBV6-5 to TRBJ2-6; TRBD1 aligns across 7 bases. There are 16 residues in the CDR3. Germline lookup yields CDR1 MNHEY and CDR2 SVGAGI. V shed 6 bases and J 5 bases; nucleotides not matched to a gene: 10. CDR3 in amino acids: CASRYRGDLRANVLTF. CDR3 coding DNA: TGTGCCAGCAGATACAGGGGCGATCTTCGGGCCAACGTCCTGACTTTC.

This sequence joins TRBV10-2 and TRBJ2-7, with D possibly being TRBD2 (5 bases). In germline, CDR1 is WSHSY, CDR2 SAAADI. The CDR3 consists of 10 residues. CDR3 sequence reads: CARAYYEQYF. For the CDR3, the DNA is TGCGCGCGGGCATACTACGAGCAGTACTTC.

This clone was seen a handful of times. The rearrangement joins TRBV6-1 to TRBJ1-1; D is undetermined. Trimming cost V 4 bases and J 8 bases, with 11 bases left between them. This CDR3 region has 12 residues. Per the germline V gene, CDR1 is MNHNS and CDR2 is SASEGT. The CDR3 here is CASSVLVREAFF. CDR3 DNA sequence: TGTGCCAGCAGTGTCCTCGTCAGAGAAGCTTTCTTT.

V gene TRBV19 combines with J gene TRBJ1-2; D not resolved. With 3 bases removed from V and 8 bases from J, the gap between germline ends came to 13 bases. CDR1 and CDR2 (germline): LNHDA, SQIVND (reference sequence). CDR3 length equals 13 residues. The CDR3 DNA sequence: TGTGCCAGTAGTATGCAGCAGGCTCGGGGCTACACCTTC. Amino acids: CASSMQQARGYTF.

This clone was counted a single time. V and J are TRBV7-9 and TRBJ2-6; TRBD1 agrees at 8 bases. The CDR3 spans 15 residues. Germline CDR1 is SEHNR and CDR2 is FQNEAQ (reference sequence). The J segment lost 2 bases and the V segment lost 8 bases, leaving 5 bases of the junction unmatched. The DNA of the CDR3 is TGTGCCAGCGGCCAACAGGGGGCTGGGGCCAACGTCCTGACTTTC. This sequence encodes CASGQQGAGANVLTF.

The CDR3 here is CASSLALVPSGGGTDTQYF. In DNA, the CDR3 is TGTGCCAGCAGCTTAGCCCTGGTGCCTAGCGGGGGGGGCACAGATACGCAGTATTTT. V gene TRBV7-6 combines with J gene TRBJ2-3; 12 bases agree with TRBD2. The CDR3 runs 19 residues. The ends lost 0 bases at V and 1 base at J; junction bases unmatched: 8. Per germline, CDR1 SGHVS and CDR2 FNYEAQ.

A single count supports this clone. The gene calls are TRBV4-1 and TRBJ1-4, with 7 bases aligning to TRBD1. CDR1 MGHRA and CDR2 YSYEKL come from the germline V gene. Unmatched junction bases numbered 12, after V lost 0 bases and J lost 5 bases. This CDR3 comprises 18 residues. CDR3 in DNA: TGCGCCAGCAGCCAAGACCCCTGGACAGGCTATAACAATGAAAAACTGTTTTTT. As protein: CASSQDPWTGYNNEKLFF.